This entry is about one TCR beta chain. This entry belongs to a study of blood T cell repertoires in COVID-19. As for the study in general: The United States, Italy and Spain provided the acute and convalescent COVID-19 samples.

Germline CDR1 WSHSY, CDR2 SAAADI. Trimming removed 3 bases from V and 5 bases from J; junction bases left unmatched: 10. This CDR3 is 16 amino acids long. Libraries were prepared by immunoSEQ multiplex PCR; TCRdb keeps only in-frame clonotypes and omits some of them. The sample records roughly 45,000 clones, roughly 82% being singletons. The V gene is TRBV10-2, the J gene TRBJ1-5, with 7 bases lining up with TRBD1. The source material was peripheral blood. The sequence was obtained from an older woman with acute or convalescent COVID-19. CDR3 region: CASSDLPLGGYQPQHF. CDR3 nucleotides: TGCGCCAGCAGTGACCTGCCCTTAGGGGGCTATCAGCCCCAGCATTTT.